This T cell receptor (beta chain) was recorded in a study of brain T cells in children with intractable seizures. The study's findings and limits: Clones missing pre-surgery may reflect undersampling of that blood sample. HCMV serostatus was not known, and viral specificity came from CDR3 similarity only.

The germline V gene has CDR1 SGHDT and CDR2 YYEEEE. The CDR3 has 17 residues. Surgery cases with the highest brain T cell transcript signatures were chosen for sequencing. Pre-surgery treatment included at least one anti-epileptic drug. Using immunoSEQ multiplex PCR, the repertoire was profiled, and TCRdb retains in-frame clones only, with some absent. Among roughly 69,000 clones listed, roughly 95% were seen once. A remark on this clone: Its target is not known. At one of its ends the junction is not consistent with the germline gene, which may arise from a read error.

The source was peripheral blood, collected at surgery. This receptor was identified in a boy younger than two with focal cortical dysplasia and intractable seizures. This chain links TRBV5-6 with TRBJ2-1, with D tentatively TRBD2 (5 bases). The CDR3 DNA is TGTGCCAGCAGCTTGGTTTTTCGGACTCCCTCCTTCAATGAGCAGTTCTTC. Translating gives CASSLVFRTPSFNEQFF.